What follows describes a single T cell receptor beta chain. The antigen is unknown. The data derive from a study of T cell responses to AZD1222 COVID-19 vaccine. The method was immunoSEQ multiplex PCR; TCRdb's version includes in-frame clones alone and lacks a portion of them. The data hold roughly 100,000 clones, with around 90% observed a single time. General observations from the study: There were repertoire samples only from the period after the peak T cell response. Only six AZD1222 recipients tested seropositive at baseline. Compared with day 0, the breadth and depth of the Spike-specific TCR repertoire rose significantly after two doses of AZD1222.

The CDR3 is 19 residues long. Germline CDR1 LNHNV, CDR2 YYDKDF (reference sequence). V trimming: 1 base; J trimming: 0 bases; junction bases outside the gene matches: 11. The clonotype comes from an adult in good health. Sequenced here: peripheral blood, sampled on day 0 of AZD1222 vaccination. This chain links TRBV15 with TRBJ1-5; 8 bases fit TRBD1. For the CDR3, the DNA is TGTGCCACCAGCAGAGGAACCGACAGGGGCCGTTATAGCAATCAGCCCCAGCATTTT. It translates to CATSRGTDRGRYSNQPQHF.